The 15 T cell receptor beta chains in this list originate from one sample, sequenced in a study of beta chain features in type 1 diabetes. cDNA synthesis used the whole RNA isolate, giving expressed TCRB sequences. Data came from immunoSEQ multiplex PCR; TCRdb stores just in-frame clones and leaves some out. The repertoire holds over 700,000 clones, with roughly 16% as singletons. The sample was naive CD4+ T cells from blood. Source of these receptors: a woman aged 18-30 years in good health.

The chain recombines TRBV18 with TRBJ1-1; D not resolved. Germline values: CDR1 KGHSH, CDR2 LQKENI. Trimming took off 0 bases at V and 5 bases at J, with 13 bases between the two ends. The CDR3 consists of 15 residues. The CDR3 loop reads CASSPPTGERTEAFF. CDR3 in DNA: TGTGCCAGCTCACCACCGACGGGAGAAAGGACTGAAGCTTTCTTT.

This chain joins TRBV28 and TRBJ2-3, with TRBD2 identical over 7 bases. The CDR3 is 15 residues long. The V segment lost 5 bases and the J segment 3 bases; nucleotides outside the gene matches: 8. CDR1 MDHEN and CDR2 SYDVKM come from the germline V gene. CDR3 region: CASSQAASGTDTQYF. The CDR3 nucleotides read TGTGCCAGCAGTCAGGCGGCTAGCGGAACAGATACGCAGTATTTT.

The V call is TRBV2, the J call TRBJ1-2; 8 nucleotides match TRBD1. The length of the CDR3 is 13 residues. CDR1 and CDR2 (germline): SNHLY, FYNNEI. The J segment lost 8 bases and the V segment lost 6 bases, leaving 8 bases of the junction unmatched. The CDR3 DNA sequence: TGTGCCAGCAGAACAGGCAGGGGGCAAGGCTACACCTTC. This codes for CASRTGRGQGYTF.

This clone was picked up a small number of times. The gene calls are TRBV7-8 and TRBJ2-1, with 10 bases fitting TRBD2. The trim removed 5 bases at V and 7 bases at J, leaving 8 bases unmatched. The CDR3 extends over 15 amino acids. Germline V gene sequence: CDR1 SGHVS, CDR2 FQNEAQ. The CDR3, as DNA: TGTGCCAGCAGCCAATCTAGCGGGAGAAAGAATGAGCAGTTCTTC. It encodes CASSQSSGRKNEQFF. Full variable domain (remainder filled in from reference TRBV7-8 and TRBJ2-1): GAGVSQSPRYKVAKRGQDVALRCDPISGHVSLFWYQQALGQGPEFLTYFQNEAQLDKSGLPSDRFFAERPEGSVSTLKIQRTQQEDSAVYLCASSQSSGRKNEQFFGPGTRLTVL.

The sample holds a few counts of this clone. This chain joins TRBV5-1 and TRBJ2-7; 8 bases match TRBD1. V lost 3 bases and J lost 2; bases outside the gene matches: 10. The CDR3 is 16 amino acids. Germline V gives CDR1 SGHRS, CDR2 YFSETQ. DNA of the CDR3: TGCGCCAGCAGCTCTAGACGGACAGGGTCCGCCTACGAGCAGTACTTC. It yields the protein CASSSRRTGSAYEQYF.

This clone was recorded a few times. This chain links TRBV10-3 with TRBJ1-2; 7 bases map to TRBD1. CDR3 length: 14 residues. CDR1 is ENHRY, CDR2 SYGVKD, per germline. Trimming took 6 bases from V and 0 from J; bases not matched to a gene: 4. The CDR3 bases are TGTGCCATCAGCGAGGGACAGTCTAACTATGGCTACACCTTC. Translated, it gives CAISEGQSNYGYTF.

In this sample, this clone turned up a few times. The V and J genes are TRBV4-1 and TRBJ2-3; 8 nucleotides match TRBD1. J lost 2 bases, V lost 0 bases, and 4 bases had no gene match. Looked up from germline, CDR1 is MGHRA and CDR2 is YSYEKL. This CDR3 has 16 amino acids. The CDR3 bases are TGCGCCAGCAGCCAAGATTGGACAGGGACCACAGATACGCAGTATTTT. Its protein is CASSQDWTGTTDTQYF.

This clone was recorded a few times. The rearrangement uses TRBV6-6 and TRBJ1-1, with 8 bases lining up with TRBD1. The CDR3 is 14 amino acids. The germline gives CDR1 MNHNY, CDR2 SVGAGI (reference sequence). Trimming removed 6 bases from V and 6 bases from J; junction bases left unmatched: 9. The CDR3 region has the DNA TGTGCCAGCAGCCCCCTACAGGGGGGTTCTGAAGCTTTCTTT. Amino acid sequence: CASSPLQGGSEAFF.

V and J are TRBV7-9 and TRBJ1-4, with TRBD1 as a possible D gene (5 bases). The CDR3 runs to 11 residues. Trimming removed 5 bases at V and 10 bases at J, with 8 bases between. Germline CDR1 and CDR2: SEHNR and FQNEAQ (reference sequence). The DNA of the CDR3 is TGTGCCAGCAGCGGGGGAGGAAAACTGTTTTTT. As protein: CASSGGGKLFF.

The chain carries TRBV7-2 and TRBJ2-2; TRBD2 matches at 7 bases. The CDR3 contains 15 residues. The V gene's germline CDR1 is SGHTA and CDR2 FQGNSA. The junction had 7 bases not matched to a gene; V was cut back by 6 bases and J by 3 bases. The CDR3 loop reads CASSYTSGDTGELFF. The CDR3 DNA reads TGTGCCAGCAGTTACACGAGCGGGGACACCGGGGAGCTGTTTTTT.

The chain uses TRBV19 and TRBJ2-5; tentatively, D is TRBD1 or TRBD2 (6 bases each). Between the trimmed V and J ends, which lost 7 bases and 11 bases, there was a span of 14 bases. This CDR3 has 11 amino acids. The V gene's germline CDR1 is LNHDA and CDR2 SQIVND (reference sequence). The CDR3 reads CASKARGDQYF. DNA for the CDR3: TGTGCCAGTAAGGCGAGGGGGGATCAGTACTTC.

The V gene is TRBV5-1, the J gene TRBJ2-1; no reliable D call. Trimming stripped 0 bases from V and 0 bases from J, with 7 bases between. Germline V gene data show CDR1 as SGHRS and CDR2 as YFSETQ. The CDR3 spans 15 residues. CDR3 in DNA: TGCGCCAGCAGCTTGGACATTAGCTCCTACAATGAGCAGTTCTTC. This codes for CASSLDISSYNEQFF.

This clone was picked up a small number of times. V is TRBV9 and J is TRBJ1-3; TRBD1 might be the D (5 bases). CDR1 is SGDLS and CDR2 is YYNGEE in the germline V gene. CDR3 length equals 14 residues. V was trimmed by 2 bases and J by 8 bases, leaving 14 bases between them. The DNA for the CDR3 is TGTGCCAGCAGCGTCGTCGGGGGTTCGGACACCATATATTTT. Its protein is CASSVVGGSDTIYF.

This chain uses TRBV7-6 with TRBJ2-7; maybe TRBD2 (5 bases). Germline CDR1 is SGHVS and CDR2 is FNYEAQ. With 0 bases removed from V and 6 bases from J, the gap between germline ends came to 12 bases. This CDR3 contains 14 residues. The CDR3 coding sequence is TGTGCCAGCAGCTTAGCGGACTCCGCCCTCGAGCAGTACTTC. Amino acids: CASSLADSALEQYF.

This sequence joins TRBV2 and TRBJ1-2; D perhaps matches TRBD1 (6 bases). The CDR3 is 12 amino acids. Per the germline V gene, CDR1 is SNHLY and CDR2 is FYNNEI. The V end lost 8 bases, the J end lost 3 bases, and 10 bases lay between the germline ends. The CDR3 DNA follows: TGTGCCAGCCAGGGGTATGACTATGGCTACACCTTC. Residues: CASQGYDYGYTF.